The text below deals with one T cell receptor (beta chain). TCRdb used MiXCR to reprocess the RT-PCR reads, holding one entry per CDR3 protein. The table records 550,000 to 750,000 distinct CDR3 sequences, approximately 15% of them present only once. The sequenced sample was memory CD4+ T cells from blood. The receptor comes from a female donor in good health, serving as a healthy control.

The CDR3 DNA reads TGCGCCAGCAGCCGGACTAGCGCAGATACGCAGTATTTT. Translation: CASSRTSADTQYF. The chain couples TRBV5-1 to TRBJ2-3; 9 bases map to TRBD2. Per the germline V gene, CDR1 is SGHRS and CDR2 is YFSETQ. The trim removed 4 bases at V and 4 bases at J, leaving 1 base unmatched. The CDR3 loop spans 13 amino acids.